This T cell receptor (beta chain) appears in the sequencing data of a study of T cell responses to AZD1222 COVID-19 vaccine. Assay used: immunoSEQ multiplex PCR; TCRdb lists only in-frame clones, some missing. The profile shows about 140,000 clones, 90% to 95% of them singletons. Germline V gene data show CDR1 as KGHSH and CDR2 as LQKENI. This CDR3 is 13 amino acids long. With 5 bases removed from V and 3 bases from J, the gap between germline ends came to 11 bases. The sample consisted of peripheral blood, taken after recovery from COVID-19. The chain joins TRBV18 to TRBJ2-7; maybe TRBD1 (5 bases). The source of this sequence is an adult who had recovered from COVID-19. The CDR3 region has the DNA TGTGCCAGCTCATCAGGACATAACTACGAGCAGTACTTC. It yields the protein CASSSGHNYEQYF.